The present TCR beta chain was sequenced within a study of CD8+ T cells in alopecia areata. Study-level information: Twice a day, 5 to 10 mg of oral tofacitinib was administered to treated patients.

The ends were cut back, 2 bases at V and 4 bases at J, with 11 bases in the middle. This CDR3 contains 13 residues. Germline V gene lookup returns CDR1 GTSNPN and CDR2 SVGIG (reference sequence). Punch biopsies of lesional scalp, plus peripheral blood, were taken from alopecia areata patients. Reverse transcribed after extraction, RNA yielded cDNA as the sequencing template. Here immunoSEQ multiplex PCR was the method, and the copy in TCRdb shows in-frame clones only, minus some. The sample lists around 140,000 clones, about 49% seen once, with about 17% in the top ten. The chain joins TRBV30 to TRBJ1-2; the D is unclear. This TCR came from a human donor with alopecia areata. The material sequenced was CD8+ T cells sorted from blood, taken at week 0. CDR3 sequence (DNA): TGTGCCTGGAGTCGAAGGTCCCCCTATGGCTACACCTTC. Translation gives CAWSRRSPYGYTF.